A selection of T cell receptor beta chains follows, all from one sample in a study of shared T cell receptors in the human thymus. The method was immunoSEQ multiplex PCR; TCRdb's version includes in-frame clones alone and lacks a portion of them. This table has more than 550,000 clones, approximately 83% appearing once. These data were likewise used in another study, on human thymus T cells.

The sequencing sample was made of thymocytes. The receptor source for this set is a girl younger than two with a congenital heart defect. CDR3s include the opening cysteine and the closing phenylalanine or tryptophan. A D gene is named only where the DNA matches it firmly. Some rows have no size entry. The others give once, few or many, or a class for an expanded clone.

D	V	J	size	CDR3	DNA
.	TRBV30	TRBJ1-3	.	CAWTPPVAGNTIYF	TGTGCCTGGACTCCTCCAGTTGCTGGAAACACCATATATTTT
.	TRBV7-8	TRBJ1-1	once	CASSFKPQGMETEAFF	TGTGCCAGCAGCTTTAAACCACAGGGTATGGAAACTGAAGCTTTCTTT
.	TRBV19	TRBJ1-4	.	CATQRQVATNEKLFF	TGTGCCACTCAGCGACAGGTCGCAACTAATGAAAAACTGTTTTTT
.	TRBV2	TRBJ1-1	.	CASSARPGNTEAFF	TGTGCCAGCAGTGCCCGTCCCGGTAACACTGAAGCTTTCTTT
TRBD1	TRBV2	TRBJ1-2	.	CASFTPRGTGRSKDGYTF	TGTGCCAGCTTCACACCCCGCGGGACAGGGAGGAGTAAAGATGGCTACACCTTC
.	TRBV7-2	TRBJ1-1	.	CASSSGGGTEAFF	TGTGCCAGCAGCTCCGGGGGAGGGACTGAAGCTTTCTTT
.	TRBV4-2	TRBJ2-7	few	CASSQDRTDYSYEQYF	TGTGCCAGCAGCCAAGACCGGACTGACTACTCCTACGAGCAGTACTTC
.	TRBV5-1	TRBJ1-2	.	CASRTFWGLGSNYGYTF	TGCGCCAGCAGGACCTTTTGGGGCCTCGGCTCTAACTATGGCTACACCTTC
TRBD2	TRBV4-3	TRBJ2-1	.	CASSQDRSGLAGSNEQFF	TGCGCCAGCAGCCAAGACCGATCGGGACTAGCGGGGAGCAATGAGCAGTTCTTC
.	TRBV28	TRBJ1-1	.	CASRDNPGKILAEAFF	TGTGCCAGCAGAGACAACCCGGGAAAAATCCTCGCTGAAGCTTTCTTT
.	TRBV7-7	TRBJ2-1	.	CASSFGEWNEQFF	TGTGCCAGCAGCTTCGGGGAGTGGAATGAGCAGTTCTTC
TRBD1	TRBV5-5	TRBJ1-4	.	CASGHGGLGQGNGGGEKLFF	TGTGCCAGCGGTCACGGGGGCTTGGGACAGGGTAATGGCGGTGGGGAAAAACTGTTTTTT
.	TRBV15	TRBJ1-1	.	CATSGLRATRGTEAFF	TGTGCCACCAGCGGACTCCGGGCCACCCGGGGAACTGAAGCTTTCTTT